This paragraph covers one T cell receptor beta chain sequence. Authors' analysis steps: Amplification with reference gene primers provided the estimates of nucleated cell counts. Libraries were prepared by immunoSEQ multiplex PCR; TCRdb keeps only in-frame clonotypes and omits some of them. The V and J calls and clone size are taken from that table; D and trimming were inferred from the DNA. Among some 180,000 clones, 83% were seen once, and the ten largest hold approximately 19%. The CDR3 has 18 amino acids. V was clipped by 5 bases and J by 5 bases; unmatched bases: 13. CDR1 and CDR2 from the germline V gene are LNHNV and YYDKDF (reference sequence). This sample is part of a study of blood T cell repertoires in COVID-19. Study information: The study drew acute and convalescent COVID-19 samples from the United States, Italy and Spain. PBMCs, B-cell-depleted T cells, or T cells provided the cDNA or gDNA that made up the material.

The sequence derives from a woman in her 70s who had recovered from COVID-19. Sequencing was carried out using peripheral blood. This chain joins TRBV15 and TRBJ2-5; TRBD2 matches at 14 bases. CDR3 protein: CATSDRPGLAGVSETQYF. DNA for the CDR3: TGTGCCACCAGCGACCGTCCGGGACTAGCGGGAGTTTCGGAGACCCAGTACTTC.